Sequencing of this TCR beta chain was carried out in a study of T cell changes during pregnancy in multiple sclerosis. The V segment lost 5 bases and the J segment 4 bases; nucleotides outside the gene matches: 3. Germline CDR1 is SGHTA and CDR2 is FQGTGA. The CDR3 consists of 13 residues. Worth noting for this clone: This same CDR3 is encoded by further DNA sequences in the sample.

Sequencing was performed with immunoSEQ multiplex PCR; in TCRdb, only in-frame clones are kept and a portion is missing. The sample shows roughly 49,000 clones, around 95% of them seen only once. The sequence was obtained from a female donor with multiple sclerosis, enrolled in a pregnancy study. This chain links TRBV7-3 with TRBJ2-7, with 9 nucleotides matching TRBD1. The sample consisted of CD8+ T cells from peripheral blood mononuclear cells, taken after pregnancy. The chain's CDR3 is CASSPGQGYEQYF. Written as DNA, the CDR3 is TGTGCCAGCAGCCCCGGACAGGGGTACGAGCAGTACTTC.